A selection of T cell receptor beta chains follows, all from one sample in a study of blood T cell repertoires in COVID-19. The protocol was immunoSEQ multiplex PCR, while the TCRdb copy is restricted to in-frame clones and leaves out a portion. The sample consists of about 90,000 clones, 89% of them appearing once. Input material: peripheral blood. The receptors derive from a man in his fifties with COVID-19, enrolled during active disease. Each CDR3 is given with its conserved first and last residue. A D gene is named only where the DNA matches it firmly.

J | V | D | length | DNA | CDR3
TRBJ1-3 | TRBV3-1/TRBV3-2 | - | 14 | TGTGCCAGCAGCCAACTTACAGGTAGAAACACCATATATTTT | CASSQLTGRNTIYF
TRBJ1-2 | TRBV9 | TRBD1 | 13 | TGTGCCAGCAGCTTAGGACAGGGGGCTGGCTACACCTTC | CASSLGQGAGYTF
TRBJ2-3 | TRBV5-4 | TRBD1 | 15 | TGTGCCAGCAGTCTACAGGGGGTAGGGCCAGATACGCAGTATTTT | CASSLQGVGPDTQYF
TRBJ1-1 | TRBV6-4 | TRBD1 | 13 | TGTGCCAGCAGTCGGACAGGGAACACTGAAGCTTTCTTT | CASSRTGNTEAFF
TRBJ2-7 | TRBV7-9 | TRBD2 | 15 | TGTGCCAGCAGCGTTTTAGCGGGGGCCTCCTACGAGCAGTACTTC | CASSVLAGASYEQYF
TRBJ1-4 | TRBV15 | TRBD1 | 15 | TGTGCCACCAGCAGAGGGGGCCAGGGGGGTGAAAAACTGTTTTTT | CATSRGGQGGEKLFF
TRBJ1-6 | TRBV4-3 | TRBD1 | 18 | TGCGCCAGCAGCCAAGACCTTACCCGGGACAGGGGGCATTCACCCCTCCACTTT | CASSQDLTRDRGHSPLHF
TRBJ2-5 | TRBV11-2 | TRBD2 | 15 | TGTGCCAGCAGCTTATCTAGCGGGGTGGGGGAGACCCAGTACTTC | CASSLSSGVGETQYF
TRBJ2-7 | TRBV28 | TRBD1 | 14 | TGTGCCAGCAGCCGCCGGGACAGAGCCTACGAGCAGTACTTC | CASSRRDRAYEQYF
TRBJ1-5 | TRBV19 | - | 13 | TGTGCCAGTAGCACAGGAGAACTTCAGCCCCAGCATTTT | CASSTGELQPQHF
TRBJ1-1 | TRBV2 | - | 13 | TGTGCCAGTAAGTCACAGGGAAATACTGAAGCTTTCTTT | CASKSQGNTEAFF
TRBJ1-2 | TRBV30 | - | 13 | TGTGCCTGGACCCGACAGTTCTTCTATGGCTACACCTTC | CAWTRQFFYGYTF
TRBJ2-7 | TRBV21-1 | - | 13 | TGTGCCAGCAGTCCGGACAGGGGACAAGAGCAGTACTTC | CASSPDRGQEQYF
TRBJ1-6 | TRBV2 | - | 17 | TGTGCCAGCAGTGAAAGGCGGGACGGGGGTGGTAATTCACCCCTCCACTTT | CASSERRDGGGNSPLHF
TRBJ1-2 | TRBV6-5 | - | 15 | TGTGCCAGCAGTTACTCTACAGGGTCACTCGACGGCTACACCTTC | CASSYSTGSLDGYTF
TRBJ2-1 | TRBV5-1 | TRBD2 | 15 | TGCGCCAGCAGCTCGACTAGCGGAGTATTTAATGAGCAGTTCTTC | CASSSTSGVFNEQFF
TRBJ2-1 | TRBV6-5 | TRBD1 | 16 | TGTGCCAGCAGTTCCGACAGGGTCCTCTCCTACAATGAGCAGTTCTTC | CASSSDRVLSYNEQFF
TRBJ1-1 | TRBV3-1/TRBV3-2 | TRBD1 | 14 | TGTGCCAGCAGTACAGGGGCGCGTATCACTGAAGCTTTCTTT | CASSTGARITEAFF
TRBJ2-7 | TRBV10-3 | - | 15 | TGTGCCACCGCAGCCAGGGCAGGGGATGTGAACGAGCAGTACTTC | CATAARAGDVNEQYF
TRBJ1-5 | TRBV4-1 | TRBD1 | 18 | TGCGCCAGCAGCCAAGTCCCGGTGACGACAGGGGGTGTTCAGCCCCAGCATTTT | CASSQVPVTTGGVQPQHF
TRBJ1-4 | TRBV28 | - | 16 | TGTGCCAGCAGTTTATTTAGTACAGGGATGGGTGAAAAACTGTTTTTT | CASSLFSTGMGEKLFF
TRBJ1-4 | TRBV6-5 | TRBD1 | 15 | TGTGCCAGCAGCCGAGTGGGACAGAGGAATGAAAAACTGTTTTTT | CASSRVGQRNEKLFF
TRBJ2-2 | TRBV14 | TRBD1 | 18 | TGTGCCAGCAGCCAAGATCTTGGAGAGGGGGCTGGGACCGGGGAGCTGTTTTTT | CASSQDLGEGAGTGELFF